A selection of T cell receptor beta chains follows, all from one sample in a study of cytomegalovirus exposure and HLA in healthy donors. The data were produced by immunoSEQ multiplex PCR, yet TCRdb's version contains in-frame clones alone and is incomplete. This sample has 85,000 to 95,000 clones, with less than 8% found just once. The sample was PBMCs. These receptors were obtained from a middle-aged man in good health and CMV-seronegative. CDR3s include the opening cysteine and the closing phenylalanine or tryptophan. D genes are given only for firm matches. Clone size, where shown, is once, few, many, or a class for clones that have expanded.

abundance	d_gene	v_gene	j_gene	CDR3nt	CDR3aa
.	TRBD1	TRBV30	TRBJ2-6	TGTGCCTGGAACCGGGACAGGACCTTCTCTGGGGCCAACGTCCTGACTTTC	CAWNRDRTFSGANVLTF
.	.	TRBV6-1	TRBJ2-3	TGTGCCAGCAGGGGACTTCATCTTAGCACAGATACGCAGTATTTT	CASRGLHLSTDTQYF
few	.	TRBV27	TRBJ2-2	TGTGCCAGCAGTTTTCTATCCTTTGCGAACACCGGGGAGCTGTTTTTT	CASSFLSFANTGELFF
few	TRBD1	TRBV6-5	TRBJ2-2	TGTGCCAGCAGCACAGGGGCCTTGGACACCGGGGAGCTGTTTTTT	CASSTGALDTGELFF
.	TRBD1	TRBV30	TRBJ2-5	TGTGCCTGGACCGACAGGGCAGAGACCCAGTACTTC	CAWTDRAETQYF
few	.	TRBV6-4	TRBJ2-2	TGTGCCAGCAGTGACGGTGAAGGGGGCGGGGAGCTGTTTTTT	CASSDGEGGGELFF
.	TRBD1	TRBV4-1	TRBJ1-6	TGCGCCAGCAGCCTTTGGACAGGGGAGACACCCCTCCACTTT	CASSLWTGETPLHF
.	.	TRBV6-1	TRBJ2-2	TGTGCCACCCGAGTGTCCCTGGACAGGGAGCTGTTTTTT	CATRVSLDRELFF
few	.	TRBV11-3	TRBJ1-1	TGTGCCAGCGCCCCCACTGGGAACACTGAAGCTTTCTTT	CASAPTGNTEAFF
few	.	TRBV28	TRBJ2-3	TGTGCCAGCAGTTTGCAGGGGATCACAGATACGCAGTATTTT	CASSLQGITDTQYF